This entry lists 14 T cell receptor beta chains sequenced from one sample in a study of beta chain features in type 1 diabetes (dated by TCRdb to 2016 to 2019). Libraries were made using the immunoSEQ multiplex PCR assay. The entire amount of isolated RNA was reverse transcribed using the High Capacity cDNA Reverse Transcription Kit, so the sequenced TCRB transcripts were expressed ones. In TCRdb, the immuneACCESS table is reduced to in-frame sequences with V and J assigned. These tables do not hold every clone; where another copy was compared, an unresolved V gene accounts for under half, and the others remain unexplained. This sample is represented by fewer than 500,000 clones; more than 11% of them were singletons. Jointly, the top ten make up under 0.04% of the sample. Material for sequencing was naive CD4+ T cells from blood. The cell subset or site label on this specimen signifies: true naive CD4+ T cells. The receptor set was obtained from a young man in good health.

The chain recombines TRBV2 with TRBJ1-1, with D unresolved. This CDR3 comprises 17 residues. V was shortened by 4 bases and J by 0 bases, with 18 bases between the two germline ends. Looked up from germline, CDR1 is SNHLY and CDR2 is FYNNEI. The CDR3 is CASSGRMRSPMNTEAFF. Here the CDR3 DNA reads TGTGCCAGCAGTGGTAGAATGAGGAGCCCCATGAACACTGAAGCTTTCTTT.

The chain recombines TRBV19 with TRBJ2-6; D is ambiguous. This CDR3 has 13 amino acids. Germline CDR1 reads LNHDA; CDR2 reads SQIVND (reference sequence). Trimming pared 6 bases from V and 0 bases from J, leaving 3 bases between. Written as DNA, the CDR3 is TGTGCCAGTAGGTCCTCTGGGGCCAACGTCCTGACTTTC. Its translation is CASRSSGANVLTF.

The chain links TRBV19 to TRBJ1-2; D remains ambiguous. With 6 bases removed from V and 4 bases from J, the gap between germline ends came to 18 bases. Germline V gives CDR1 LNHDA, CDR2 SQIVND (reference sequence). The CDR3 consists of 15 residues. The CDR3 sequence: CASSPTHKVTYGYTF. As DNA, the CDR3 is TGTGCCAGTAGCCCAACCCACAAGGTGACCTATGGCTACACCTTC.

In this sample, this clone turned up a few times. This chain links TRBV21-1 with TRBJ1-2; the D segment call TRBD1 is taken from the table without a DNA check. TRBV21-1 constitutes a pseudogene. This CDR3 is 14 amino acids long. The chain's CDR3 is CASSSDRDNYGYTF. In DNA, the CDR3 is TGTGCCAGCAGTTCGGACAGGGATAACTATGGCTACACCTTC.

The chain combines TRBV15 with TRBJ1-2; no clear D. Germline CDR1 and CDR2: LNHNV and YYDKDF (reference sequence). This CDR3 has 14 amino acids. V lost 3 bases, J lost 5 bases, and 13 bases lay in between. The CDR3: CATSRGSTLYGYTF. CDR3 DNA: TGTGCCACCAGCAGGGGCTCGACACTTTATGGCTACACCTTC.

This clone was seen only a few times. This chain links TRBV18 with TRBJ2-3; D is possibly TRBD1 or TRBD2 (7 bases each). The CDR3 runs 14 residues. Trimming removed 3 bases from V and 10 bases from J, with 17 bases in between. Germline loops: CDR1 KGHSH, CDR2 LQKENI. The CDR3 sequence: CASSPPSGGESQYF. The CDR3 coding sequence is TGTGCCAGCTCACCCCCGTCAGGGGGGGAATCGCAGTATTTT.

This clone was detected a few times. This sequence joins TRBV7-2 and TRBJ2-5; 12 nucleotides match TRBD2. Germline V gene lookup returns CDR1 SGHTA and CDR2 FQGNSA. This CDR3 has 19 amino acids. Germline trimming cut 1 base from V and 2 bases from J; bases unmatched to any gene: 11. The CDR3 loop reads CASSLDPTLAGGRQETQYF. The DNA for the CDR3 is TGTGCCAGCAGCTTAGATCCTACTCTAGCGGGAGGGCGACAAGAGACCCAGTACTTC.

The chain joins TRBV5-4 to TRBJ2-7; D gene ambiguous. Trimming cost V 2 bases and J 7 bases, with 10 bases left between them. The V gene's germline CDR1 is SGHNT and CDR2 YYREEE (reference sequence). This CDR3 spans 12 amino acids. The CDR3 DNA is TGTGCCAGCAGCTTATGGCAGGCAGAGCAGTACTTC. Translating gives CASSLWQAEQYF.

On this clone: The sample has other DNA sequences that encode this CDR3 too. This sequence joins TRBV9 and TRBJ2-7, with 7 bases fitting TRBD1. The CDR3 is 14 amino acids. V gave up 2 bases and J gave up 0 bases; unmatched junction bases: 2. Germline V lookup: CDR1 SGDLS, CDR2 YYNGEE. The CDR3 DNA is TGTGCCAGCAGCGTCGGGACAGCCTCCTACGAGCAGTACTTC. It encodes CASSVGTASYEQYF.

There are a few counts of this clone. The chain recombines TRBV2 with TRBJ2-5; TRBD2 matches 10 bases. Germline V gene lookup returns CDR1 SNHLY and CDR2 FYNNEI. J lost 5 bases, V lost 8 bases, and 11 bases had no gene match. The CDR3 has 15 residues. The CDR3 DNA follows: TGTGCCAGCCTCATTACTAGCGGGGTTGGGGAGACCCAGTACTTC. This encodes CASLITSGVGETQYF.

This sequence joins TRBV28 and TRBJ2-3; D may be TRBD2 (6 bases). The CDR3 contains 15 residues. The germline CDR1 and CDR2 sequences are MDHEN and SYDVKM. Trimming pared 3 bases from V and 0 bases from J, leaving 10 bases between. CDR3 nucleotide sequence: TGTGCCAGCAGTTTTGGAGGGGCGAGCACAGATACGCAGTATTTT. As protein: CASSFGGASTDTQYF.

This clone was observed a handful of times. The gene calls are TRBV6-6 and TRBJ2-1; D unresolved. V was trimmed by 0 bases and J by 5 bases, leaving 11 bases between them. This CDR3 comprises 15 residues. Germline CDR1 reads MNHNY; CDR2 reads SVGAGI (reference sequence). The CDR3 loop is CASSYSGADNNEQFF. CDR3 nucleotide sequence: TGTGCCAGCAGTTACTCTGGCGCCGATAACAATGAGCAGTTCTTC.

This clone was found a few times. In the same sample, other DNA sequences code for this CDR3. The rearrangement joins TRBV29-1 to TRBJ2-1; D not resolved. This CDR3 is 14 amino acids long. The V and J ends lost 4 bases and 0 bases respectively, with 10 bases between them. The germline V gene has CDR1 SQVTM and CDR2 ANQGSEA. This CDR3 reads CSVGAESSYNEQFF. CDR3 in DNA: TGCAGCGTTGGGGCGGAGAGCTCCTACAATGAGCAGTTCTTC.

The chain recombines TRBV29-1 with TRBJ2-1, with 7 positions matching TRBD2. The CDR3 consists of 15 residues. In germline, CDR1 is SQVTM, CDR2 ANQGSEA. V dropped 2 bases and J dropped 3; count of bases not matched to a gene: 7. Here the CDR3 DNA reads TGCAGCGTTGAAAGGGGCGGCGGGGGCTACAATGAGCAGTTCTTC. This codes for CSVERGGGGYNEQFF.